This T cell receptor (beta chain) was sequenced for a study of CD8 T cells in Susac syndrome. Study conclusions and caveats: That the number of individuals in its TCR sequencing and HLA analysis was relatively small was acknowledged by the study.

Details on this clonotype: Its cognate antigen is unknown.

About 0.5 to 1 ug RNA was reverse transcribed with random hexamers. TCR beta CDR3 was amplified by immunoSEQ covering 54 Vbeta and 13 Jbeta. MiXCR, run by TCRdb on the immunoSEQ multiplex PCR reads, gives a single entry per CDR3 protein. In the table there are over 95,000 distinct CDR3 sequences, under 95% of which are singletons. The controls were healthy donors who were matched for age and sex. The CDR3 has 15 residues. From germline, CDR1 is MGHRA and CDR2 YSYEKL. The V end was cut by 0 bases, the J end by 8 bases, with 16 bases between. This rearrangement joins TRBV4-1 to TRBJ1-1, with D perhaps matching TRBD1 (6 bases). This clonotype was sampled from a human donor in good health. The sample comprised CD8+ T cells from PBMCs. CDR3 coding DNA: TGCGCCAGCAGCCAAGAAGGCGCAGGAAGGGGGGAAGCTTTCTTT. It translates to CASSQEGAGRGEAFF.